The following is a T cell receptor (beta chain) sequence with its context. How the authors handled the data: Estimation of nucleated cell counts was performed using reference gene primer amplification. The method was immunoSEQ multiplex PCR; TCRdb's version includes in-frame clones alone and lacks a portion of them. The D gene and trimming were derived from the DNA, and the V and J assignments and clone size from that table. The profile shows hundreds of thousands of clones, approximately 85% of them singletons. The length of the CDR3 is 19 residues. Germline loops: CDR1 SGHVS, CDR2 FNYEAQ. Trimming left V 5 bases short and J 5 bases short, with 30 bases between. The data were taken from a study of blood T cell repertoires in COVID-19.

Sample: peripheral blood. The chain carries TRBV7-6 and TRBJ2-5; a weak D match, TRBD1 (8 bases). The sequence came from a man aged 50-59 years with active or convalescent COVID-19. The CDR3 coding sequence is TGTGCCAGCAGCCCCGGAGGGGGGGCAGGGGGCGACCACGGGGAGACCCAGTACTTC. It is translated as CASSPGGGAGGDHGETQYF.